Listed here is a single TCR beta chain. The length of the CDR3 is 16 residues. V was cut by 4 bases and J by 5 bases, with 17 bases left in between. Germline loops: CDR1 SGHTA, CDR2 FQGTGA. This record belongs to a study of blood T cell repertoires in COVID-19. Method: immunoSEQ multiplex PCR; TCRdb's copy keeps in-frame clones and lacks some. This table has hundreds of thousands of clones, nearly 90% appearing once. The source material was peripheral blood. The V call is TRBV7-3, the J call TRBJ2-2, with D tentatively TRBD2 (6 bases). The source of this sequence is a man in his late teens or twenties with active or convalescent COVID-19. The CDR3 bases are TGTGCCAGCAGCTCCACCGGGGGAGGAGCGACCGGGGAGCTGTTTTTT. Residues: CASSSTGGGATGELFF.